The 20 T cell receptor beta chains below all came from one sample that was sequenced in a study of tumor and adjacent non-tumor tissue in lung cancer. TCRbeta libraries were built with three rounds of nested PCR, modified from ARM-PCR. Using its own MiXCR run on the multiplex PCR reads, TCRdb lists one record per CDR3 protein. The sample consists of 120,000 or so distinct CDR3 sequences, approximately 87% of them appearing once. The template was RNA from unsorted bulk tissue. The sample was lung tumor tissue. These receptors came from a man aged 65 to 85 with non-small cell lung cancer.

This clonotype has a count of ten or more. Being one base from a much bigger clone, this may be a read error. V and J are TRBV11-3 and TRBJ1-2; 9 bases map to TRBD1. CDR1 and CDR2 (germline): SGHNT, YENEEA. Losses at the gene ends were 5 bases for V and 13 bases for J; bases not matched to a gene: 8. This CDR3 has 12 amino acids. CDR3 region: CASSPTGGLVTF. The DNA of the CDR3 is TGTGCCAGCAGCCCAACAGGGGGCCTGGTCACCTTC.

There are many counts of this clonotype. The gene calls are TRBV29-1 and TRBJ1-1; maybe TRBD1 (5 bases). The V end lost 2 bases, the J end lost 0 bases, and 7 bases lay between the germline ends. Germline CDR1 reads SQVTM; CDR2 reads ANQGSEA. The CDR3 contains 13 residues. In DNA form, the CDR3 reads TGCAGCGTTGAAAGGGGTATGAACACTGAAGCTTTCTTT. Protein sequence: CSVERGMNTEAFF.

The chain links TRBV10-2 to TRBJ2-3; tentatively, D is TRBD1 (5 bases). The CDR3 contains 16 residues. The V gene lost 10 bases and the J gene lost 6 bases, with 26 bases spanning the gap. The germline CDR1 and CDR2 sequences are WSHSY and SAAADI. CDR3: CATGYVPAWGADTQYF. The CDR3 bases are TGCGCCACCGGGTACGTCCCAGCGTGGGGCGCTGATACGCAGTATTTT.

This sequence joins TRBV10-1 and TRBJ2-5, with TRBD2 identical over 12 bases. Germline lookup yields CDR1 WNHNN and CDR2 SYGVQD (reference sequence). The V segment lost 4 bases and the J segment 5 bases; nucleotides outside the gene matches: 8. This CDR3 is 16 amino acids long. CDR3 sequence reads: CASSVRTSGVEETQYF. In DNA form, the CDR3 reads TGCGCCAGCAGTGTTAGGACTAGCGGGGTCGAGGAGACCCAGTACTTC.

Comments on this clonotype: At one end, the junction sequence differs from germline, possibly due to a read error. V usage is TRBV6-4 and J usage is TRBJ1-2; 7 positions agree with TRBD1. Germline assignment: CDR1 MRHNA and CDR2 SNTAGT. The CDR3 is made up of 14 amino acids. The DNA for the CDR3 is TGTACCAGCAGTGACACCACCAGGACAGGCTTTTTGACCTTC. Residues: CTSSDTTRTGFLTF.

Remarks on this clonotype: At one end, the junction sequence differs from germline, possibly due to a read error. The CDR3 loop reads CASSIFDGHQPQHF. DNA for the CDR3: TGTGCCAGTAGTATATTTGACGGACATCAGCCACAGCATTTT. The V gene is TRBV19, the J gene TRBJ1-5; tentative D call: TRBD1 (5 bases). Germline V gives CDR1 LNHDA, CDR2 SQIVND (reference sequence). This CDR3 region has 14 residues.

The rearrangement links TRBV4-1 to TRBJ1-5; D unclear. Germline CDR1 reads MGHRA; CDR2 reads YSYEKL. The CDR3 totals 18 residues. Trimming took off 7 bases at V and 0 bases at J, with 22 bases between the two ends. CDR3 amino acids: CASNYLPGRLYSNQPQHF. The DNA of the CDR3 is TGCGCCAGCAACTACCTTCCAGGCAGACTCTATAGCAATCAGCCCCAGCATTTT.

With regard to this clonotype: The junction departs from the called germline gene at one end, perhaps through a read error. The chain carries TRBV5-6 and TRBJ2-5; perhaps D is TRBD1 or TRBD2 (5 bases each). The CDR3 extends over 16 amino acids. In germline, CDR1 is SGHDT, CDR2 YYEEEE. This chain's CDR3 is CASSCSITDRVGTQYF. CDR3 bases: TGTGCCAGCAGCTGTTCCATTACCGACAGAGTAGGGACCCAATACTTC.

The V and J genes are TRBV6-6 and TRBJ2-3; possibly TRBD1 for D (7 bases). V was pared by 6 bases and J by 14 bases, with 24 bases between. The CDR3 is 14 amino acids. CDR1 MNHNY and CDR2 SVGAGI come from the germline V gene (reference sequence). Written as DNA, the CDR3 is TGTGCCAGCAGCGAACAGGGGATGCGGGATACGAGGTATTTT. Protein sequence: CASSEQGMRDTRYF.

The CDR3 protein is CASRIVTGFVTEAFF. As DNA, the CDR3 is TGTGCCAGCAGGATCGTGACAGGGTTTGTCACTGAAGCTTTCTTT. The chain uses TRBV6-5 and TRBJ1-1; TRBD1 aligns across 7 bases. The CDR3 extends over 15 amino acids. V was pared by 6 bases and J by 4 bases, with 11 bases of the junction left unmatched. Germline CDR1 MNHEY, CDR2 SVGAGI.

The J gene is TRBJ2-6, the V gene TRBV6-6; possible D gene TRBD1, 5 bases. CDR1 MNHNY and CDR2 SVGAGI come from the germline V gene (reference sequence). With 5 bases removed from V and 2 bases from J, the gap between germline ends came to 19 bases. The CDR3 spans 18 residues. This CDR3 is CASSNIKGSNPGANVLTF. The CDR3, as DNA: TGTGCCAGCAGTAACATTAAGGGGTCAAACCCTGGGGCCAACGTCCTGACTTTC.

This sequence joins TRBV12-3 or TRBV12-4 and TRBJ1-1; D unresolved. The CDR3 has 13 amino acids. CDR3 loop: CANTVDSHTEAFF. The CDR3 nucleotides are TGTGCTAACACGGTTGACTCGCACACTGAAGCTTTCTTT.

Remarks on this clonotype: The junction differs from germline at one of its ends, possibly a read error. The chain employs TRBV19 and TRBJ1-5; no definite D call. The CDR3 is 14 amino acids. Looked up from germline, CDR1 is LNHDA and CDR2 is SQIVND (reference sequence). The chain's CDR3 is CASRLWGSNQHQHF. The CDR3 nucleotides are TGTGCCAGTAGGCTCTGGGGAAGCAATCAGCACCAGCATTTT.

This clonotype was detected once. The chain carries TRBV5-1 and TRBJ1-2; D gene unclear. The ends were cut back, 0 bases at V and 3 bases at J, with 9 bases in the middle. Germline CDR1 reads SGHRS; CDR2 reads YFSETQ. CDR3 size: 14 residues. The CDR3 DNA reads TGCGCCAGCAGCTTGGCCGACAATTACTATGGCTACACCTTC. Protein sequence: CASSLADNYYGYTF.

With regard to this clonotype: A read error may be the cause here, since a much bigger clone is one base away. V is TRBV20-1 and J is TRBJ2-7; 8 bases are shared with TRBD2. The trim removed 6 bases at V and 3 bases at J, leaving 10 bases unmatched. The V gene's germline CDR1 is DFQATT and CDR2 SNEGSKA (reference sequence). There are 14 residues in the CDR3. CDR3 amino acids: CSAEQRECVYEQYF. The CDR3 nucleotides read TGCAGTGCCGAACAGCGGGAGTGTGTCTACGAGCAGTACTTC.

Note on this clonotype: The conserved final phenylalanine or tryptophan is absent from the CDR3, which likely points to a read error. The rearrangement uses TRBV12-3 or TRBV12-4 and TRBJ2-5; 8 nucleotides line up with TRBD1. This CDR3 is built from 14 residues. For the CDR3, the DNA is TGTGGCAGCAGTTCGGACAGGGACCAAGAGACCCAGTACTTA. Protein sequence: CGSSSDRDQETQYL.

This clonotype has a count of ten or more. The CDR3 DNA sequence: TGTGCCAGCAGCGTTGGACAGGGGAATTCACCCCTCCACTTT. This gives the protein CASSVGQGNSPLHF. The chain links TRBV9 to TRBJ1-6, with 9 bases aligning to TRBD1. The germline CDR1 and CDR2 sequences are SGDLS and YYNGEE. This CDR3 spans 14 amino acids. Trimming removed 2 bases from V and 7 bases from J; junction bases left unmatched: 1.

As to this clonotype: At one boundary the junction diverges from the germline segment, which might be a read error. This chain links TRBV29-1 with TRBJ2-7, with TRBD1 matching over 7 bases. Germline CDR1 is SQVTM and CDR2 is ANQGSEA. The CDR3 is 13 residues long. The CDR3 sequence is CSVAWTGSYEQYF. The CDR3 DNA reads TGCAGCGTGGCTTGGACAGGCTCCTACGAACAGTACTTC.

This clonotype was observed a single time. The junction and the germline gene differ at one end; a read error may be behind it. The CDR3: CDISQDPAGAEYNEHFF. The DNA of the CDR3 is TGCGACATCAGCCAAGACCCAGCGGGAGCTGAATACAATGAGCATTTCTTC. The V and J genes are TRBV4-3 and TRBJ2-1; 8 nucleotides match TRBD2. Per the germline V gene, CDR1 is LGHNA and CDR2 is YSLEER. CDR3 size: 17 residues.

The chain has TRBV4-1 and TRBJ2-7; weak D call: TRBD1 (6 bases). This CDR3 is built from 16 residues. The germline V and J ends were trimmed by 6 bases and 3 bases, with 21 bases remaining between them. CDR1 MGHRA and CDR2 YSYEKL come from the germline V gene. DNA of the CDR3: TGCGCCAGCAGGCAACAATCACAGGGAATAATCTACGAGCAGTACTTC. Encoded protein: CASRQQSQGIIYEQYF.